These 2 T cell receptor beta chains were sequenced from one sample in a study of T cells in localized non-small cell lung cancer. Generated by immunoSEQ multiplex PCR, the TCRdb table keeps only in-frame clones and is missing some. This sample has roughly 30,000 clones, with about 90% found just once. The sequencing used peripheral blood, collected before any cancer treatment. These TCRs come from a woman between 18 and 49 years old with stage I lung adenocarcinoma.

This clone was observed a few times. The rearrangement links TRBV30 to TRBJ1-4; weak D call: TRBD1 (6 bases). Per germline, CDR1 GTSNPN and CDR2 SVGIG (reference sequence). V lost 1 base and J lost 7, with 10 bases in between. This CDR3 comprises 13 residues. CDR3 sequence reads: CAWSADSAEKLFF. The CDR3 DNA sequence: TGTGCCTGGAGTGCGGACAGTGCTGAAAAACTGTTTTTT. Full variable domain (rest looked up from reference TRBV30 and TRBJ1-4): SQTIHQWPATLVQPVGSPLSLECTVEGTSNPNLYWYRQAAGRGLQLLFYSVGIGQISSEVPQNLSASRPQDRQFILSSKKLLLSDSGFYLCAWSADSAEKLFFGSGTQLSVL.

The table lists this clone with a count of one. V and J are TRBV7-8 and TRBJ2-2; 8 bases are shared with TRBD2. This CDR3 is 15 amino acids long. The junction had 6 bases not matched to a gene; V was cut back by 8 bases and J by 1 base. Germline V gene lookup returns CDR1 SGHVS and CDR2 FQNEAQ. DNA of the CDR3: TGTGCCAGCGGCCTAGCGGGTGTGAACACCGGGGAGCTGTTTTTT. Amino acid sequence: CASGLAGVNTGELFF.